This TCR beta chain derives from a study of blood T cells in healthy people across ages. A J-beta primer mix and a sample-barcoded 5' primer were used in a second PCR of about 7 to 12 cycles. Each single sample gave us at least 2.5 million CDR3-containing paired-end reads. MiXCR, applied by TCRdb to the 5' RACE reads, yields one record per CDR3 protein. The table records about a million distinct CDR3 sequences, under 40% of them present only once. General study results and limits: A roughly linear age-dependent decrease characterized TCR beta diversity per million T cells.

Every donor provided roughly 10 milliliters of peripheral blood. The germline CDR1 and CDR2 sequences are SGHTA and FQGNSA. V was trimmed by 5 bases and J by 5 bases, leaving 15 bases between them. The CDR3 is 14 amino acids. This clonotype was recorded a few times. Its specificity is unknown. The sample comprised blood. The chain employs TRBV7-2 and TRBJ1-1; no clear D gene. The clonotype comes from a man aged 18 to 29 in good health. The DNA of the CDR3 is TGTGCCAGCAGCATTCGGACTATCGGGACTGAAGCTTTCTTT. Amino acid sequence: CASSIRTIGTEAFF.